This T cell receptor beta chain was profiled in a study of blood T cell repertoires in COVID-19. About the study: Whether acute or convalescent, the COVID-19 samples came from the United States, Italy and Spain. The cDNA or gDNA used as material had been derived from T cells, B-cell-depleted T cells, or PBMCs.

In the source study's methods: Estimation of nucleated cell counts relied on the amplification of reference gene primers. Libraries were prepared by immunoSEQ multiplex PCR; TCRdb keeps only in-frame clonotypes and omits some of them. V and J calls plus clone size are reproduced from that table; the DNA served to infer D and trimming. The sample lists roughly 55,000 clones, almost 80% occurring once. What was sequenced was peripheral blood. The clonotype originates from a man of 80 years or more with acute or convalescent COVID-19.

The CDR3 sequence is CASSVGQREWAETQYF. The DNA of the CDR3 is TGTGCCAGCAGCGTAGGCCAGCGGGAGTGGGCAGAGACCCAGTACTTC. The V and J genes are TRBV9 and TRBJ2-5, with 8 nucleotides matching TRBD2. The J segment lost 4 bases and the V segment lost 0 bases, leaving 8 bases of the junction unmatched. This CDR3 has 16 residues. CDR1 and CDR2 from the germline V gene are SGDLS and YYNGEE. Variable domain in full (rest from reference TRBV9 and TRBJ2-5): DSGVTQTPKHLITATGQRVTLRCSPRSGDLSVYWYQQSLDQGLQFLIQYYNGEERAKGNILERFSAQQFPDLHSELNLSSLELGDSALYFCASSVGQREWAETQYFGPGTRLLVL.